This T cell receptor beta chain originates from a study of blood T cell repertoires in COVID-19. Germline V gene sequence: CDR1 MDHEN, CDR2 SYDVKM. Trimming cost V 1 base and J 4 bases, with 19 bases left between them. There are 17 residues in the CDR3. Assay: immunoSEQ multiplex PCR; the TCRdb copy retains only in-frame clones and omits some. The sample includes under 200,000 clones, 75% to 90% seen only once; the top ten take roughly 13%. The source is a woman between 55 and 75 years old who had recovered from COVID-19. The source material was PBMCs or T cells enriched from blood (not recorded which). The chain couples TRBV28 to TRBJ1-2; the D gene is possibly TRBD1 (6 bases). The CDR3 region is CASSLSGRTASAYGYTF. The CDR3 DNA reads TGTGCCAGCAGTTTATCAGGTCGGACAGCCTCTGCCTATGGCTACACCTTC.